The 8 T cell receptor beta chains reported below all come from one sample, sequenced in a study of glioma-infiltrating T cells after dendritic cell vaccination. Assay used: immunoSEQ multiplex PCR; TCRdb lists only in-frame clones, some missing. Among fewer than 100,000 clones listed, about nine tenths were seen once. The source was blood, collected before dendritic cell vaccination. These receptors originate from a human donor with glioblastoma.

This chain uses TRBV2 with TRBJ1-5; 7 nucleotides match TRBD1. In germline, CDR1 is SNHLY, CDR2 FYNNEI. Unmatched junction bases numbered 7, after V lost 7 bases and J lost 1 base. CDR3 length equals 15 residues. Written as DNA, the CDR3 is TGTGCCAGCACCGCGACAGGGCACAGCAATCAGCCCCAGCATTTT. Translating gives CASTATGHSNQPQHF.

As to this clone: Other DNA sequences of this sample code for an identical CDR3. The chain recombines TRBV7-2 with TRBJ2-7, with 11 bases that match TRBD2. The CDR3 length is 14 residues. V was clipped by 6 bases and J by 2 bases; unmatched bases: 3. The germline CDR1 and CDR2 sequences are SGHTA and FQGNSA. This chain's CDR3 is CASSLSGGAYEQYF. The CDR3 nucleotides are TGTGCCAGCAGTCTTAGCGGGGGGGCCTACGAGCAGTACTTC.

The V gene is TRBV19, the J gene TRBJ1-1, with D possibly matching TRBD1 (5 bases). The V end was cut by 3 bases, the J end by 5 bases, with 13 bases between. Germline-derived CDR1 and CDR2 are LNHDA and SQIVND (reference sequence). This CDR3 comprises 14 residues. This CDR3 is CASSISRVGTEAFF. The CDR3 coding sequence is TGTGCCAGTAGTATCAGCAGGGTGGGTACTGAAGCTTTCTTT. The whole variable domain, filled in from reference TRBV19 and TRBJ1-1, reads DGGITQSPKYLFRKEGQNVTLSCEQNLNHDAMYWYRQDPGQGLRLIYYSQIVNDFQKGDIAEGYSVSREKKESFPLTVTSAQKNPTAFYLCASSISRVGTEAFFGQGTRLTVV.

For the CDR3, the DNA is TGTGCCAGCAGTCAGACAGGGCGGAACACTGAAGCTTTCTTT. Translating it yields CASSQTGRNTEAFF. The chain is built from TRBV6-5 and TRBJ1-1; 7 nucleotides align to TRBD1. The CDR3 totals 14 residues. CDR1 and CDR2 from the germline V gene are MNHEY and SVGAGI. With 5 bases clipped from V and 1 base from J, the junction kept 4 bases outside the gene matches.

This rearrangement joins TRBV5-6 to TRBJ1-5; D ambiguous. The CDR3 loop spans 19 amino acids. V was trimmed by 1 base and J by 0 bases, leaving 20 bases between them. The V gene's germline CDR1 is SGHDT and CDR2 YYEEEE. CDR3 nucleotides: TGTGCCAGCAGCTTGATGGCCGGAACTATCGGGTATAGCAATCAGCCCCAGCATTTT. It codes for CASSLMAGTIGYSNQPQHF.

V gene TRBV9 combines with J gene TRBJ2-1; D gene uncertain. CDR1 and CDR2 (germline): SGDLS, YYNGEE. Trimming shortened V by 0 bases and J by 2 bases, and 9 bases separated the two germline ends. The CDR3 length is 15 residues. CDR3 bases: TGTGCCAGCAGCGTAGAGAGGTTGCCCTACAATGAGCAGTTCTTC. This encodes CASSVERLPYNEQFF.

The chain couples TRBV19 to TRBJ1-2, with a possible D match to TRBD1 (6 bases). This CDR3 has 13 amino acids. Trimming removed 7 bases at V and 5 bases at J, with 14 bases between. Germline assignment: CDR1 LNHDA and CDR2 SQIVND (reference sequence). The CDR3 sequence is CASTKEDSYGYTF. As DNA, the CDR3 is TGTGCCAGTACCAAGGAGGACAGTTATGGCTACACCTTC. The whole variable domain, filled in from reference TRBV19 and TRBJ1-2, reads DGGITQSPKYLFRKEGQNVTLSCEQNLNHDAMYWYRQDPGQGLRLIYYSQIVNDFQKGDIAEGYSVSREKKESFPLTVTSAQKNPTAFYLCASTKEDSYGYTFGSGTRLTVV.

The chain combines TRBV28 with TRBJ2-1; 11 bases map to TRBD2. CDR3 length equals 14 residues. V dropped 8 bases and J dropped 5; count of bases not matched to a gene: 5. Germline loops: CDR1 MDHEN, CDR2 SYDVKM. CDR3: CASETSGRNNEQFF. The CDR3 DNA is TGTGCCAGCGAAACTAGCGGGAGAAACAATGAGCAGTTCTTC.